The clone carrying this TCR beta chain came up many times. Time point meaning: patch test 3, about 24 weeks after DPC sensitization. Treatment: therapeutic diphenylcyclopropenone sensitization with weekly scalp DPC. The sample belongs to a study of human T cells and chemical hapten exposure. Each CDR3 protein is one row after TCRdb ran MiXCR on the RACE reads. The sample has roughly 130,000 distinct CDR3 sequences; around 11% are singletons. CDR3 length equals 15 residues. Germline V gene lookup returns CDR1 MNHEY and CDR2 SMNVEV (reference sequence). V shed 2 bases and J shed 2 bases, with 10 bases lying between them.

The TCR comes from a woman aged 50 to 60 with alopecia areata. Some clones in this sample may be carry-over from other donors' samples. The chain combines TRBV27 with TRBJ2-4, with D perhaps TRBD1 (5 bases). The material sequenced was whole blood, taken in connection with sensitization to the hapten diphenylcyclopropenone (DPC). The CDR3 DNA reads TGTGCCAGCAGTTTACAGGGCTCTACCAAAAACATTCAGTACTTC. Residues: CASSLQGSTKNIQYF.